This entry features one T cell receptor beta chain sequence. Its antigen is unidentified. The PCR used 60 Vbeta and 13 Jbeta primers. Only in-frame clones appear in the TCRdb table, and some are missing; sequencing was by immunoSEQ multiplex PCR. The table lists some 120,000 clones, 83% of them singletons, with about 3.9% in the top ten. The data were obtained in a study of cytomegalovirus exposure and HLA in healthy donors. The trim removed 3 bases at V and 5 bases at J, leaving 8 bases unmatched. CDR1 and CDR2 (germline): SGDLS, YYNGEE. The CDR3 is 15 residues long. Whole-study findings and limits: Listed as cytomegalovirus-associated were 164 TCR beta chains.

The receptor was derived from a woman aged 40 to 50 in good health and CMV-seropositive. The genes are TRBV9 and TRBJ2-5, with 9 nucleotides matching TRBD1. Input material: PBMCs. The CDR3 loop reads CASSGYRGLGETQYF. The CDR3 DNA reads TGTGCCAGCAGCGGGTACAGGGGGCTAGGGGAGACCCAGTACTTC.